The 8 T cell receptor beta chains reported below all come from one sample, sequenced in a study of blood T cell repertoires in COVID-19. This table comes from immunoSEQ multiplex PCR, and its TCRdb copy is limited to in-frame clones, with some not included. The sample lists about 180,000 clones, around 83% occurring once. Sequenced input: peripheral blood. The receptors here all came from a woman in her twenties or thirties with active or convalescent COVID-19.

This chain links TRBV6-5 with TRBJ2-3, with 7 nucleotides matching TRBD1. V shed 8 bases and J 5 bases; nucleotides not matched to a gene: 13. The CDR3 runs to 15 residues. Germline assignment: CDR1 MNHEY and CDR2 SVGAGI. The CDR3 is CASHRRSGGIDTQYF. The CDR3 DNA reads TGTGCCAGCCATCGGCGGTCAGGGGGTATAGATACGCAGTATTTT.

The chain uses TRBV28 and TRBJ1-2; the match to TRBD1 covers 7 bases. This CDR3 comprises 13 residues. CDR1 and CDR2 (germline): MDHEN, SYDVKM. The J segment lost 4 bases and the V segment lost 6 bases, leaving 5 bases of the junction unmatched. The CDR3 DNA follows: TGTGCCAGCAGGCGGACAGGTGTCTATGGCTACACCTTC. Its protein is CASRRTGVYGYTF.

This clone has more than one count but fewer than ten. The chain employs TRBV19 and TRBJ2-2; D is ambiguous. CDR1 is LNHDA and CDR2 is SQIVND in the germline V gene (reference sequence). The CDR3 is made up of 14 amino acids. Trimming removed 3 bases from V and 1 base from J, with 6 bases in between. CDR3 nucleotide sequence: TGTGCCAGTAGTATCTCCGGGAACACCGGGGAGCTGTTTTTT. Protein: CASSISGNTGELFF.

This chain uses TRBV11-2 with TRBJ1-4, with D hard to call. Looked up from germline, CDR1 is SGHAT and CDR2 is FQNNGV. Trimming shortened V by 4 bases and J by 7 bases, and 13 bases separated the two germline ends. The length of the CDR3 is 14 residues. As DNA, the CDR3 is TGTGCCAGCAGCTCCCGGGCGGCGGGTGAAAAACTGTTTTTT. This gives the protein CASSSRAAGEKLFF.

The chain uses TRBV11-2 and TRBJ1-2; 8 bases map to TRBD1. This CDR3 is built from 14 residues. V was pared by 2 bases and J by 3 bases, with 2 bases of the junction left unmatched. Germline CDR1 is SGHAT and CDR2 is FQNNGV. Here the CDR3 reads CASSLTQGDYGYTF. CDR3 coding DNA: TGTGCCAGCAGCTTAACACAGGGGGACTATGGCTACACCTTC.

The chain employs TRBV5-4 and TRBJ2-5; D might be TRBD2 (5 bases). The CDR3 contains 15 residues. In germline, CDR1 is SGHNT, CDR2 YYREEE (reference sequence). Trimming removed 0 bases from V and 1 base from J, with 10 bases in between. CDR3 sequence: CASSLASAGQETQYF. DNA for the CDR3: TGTGCCAGCAGCTTGGCATCGGCGGGCCAAGAGACCCAGTACTTC.

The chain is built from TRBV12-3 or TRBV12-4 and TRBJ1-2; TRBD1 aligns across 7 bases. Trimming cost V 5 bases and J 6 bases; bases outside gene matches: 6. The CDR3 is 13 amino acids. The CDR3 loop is CASSSGQADGYTF. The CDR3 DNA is TGTGCCAGCAGTAGCGGACAGGCTGATGGCTACACCTTC.

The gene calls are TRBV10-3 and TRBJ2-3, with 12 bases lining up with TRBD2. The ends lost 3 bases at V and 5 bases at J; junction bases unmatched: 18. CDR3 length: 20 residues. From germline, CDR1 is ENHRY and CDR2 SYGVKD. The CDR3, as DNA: TGTGCCATCAGTGACCCCCTCGGACTAGCGGGGTCGCGAAGGGTAGATACGCAGTATTTT. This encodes CAISDPLGLAGSRRVDTQYF.